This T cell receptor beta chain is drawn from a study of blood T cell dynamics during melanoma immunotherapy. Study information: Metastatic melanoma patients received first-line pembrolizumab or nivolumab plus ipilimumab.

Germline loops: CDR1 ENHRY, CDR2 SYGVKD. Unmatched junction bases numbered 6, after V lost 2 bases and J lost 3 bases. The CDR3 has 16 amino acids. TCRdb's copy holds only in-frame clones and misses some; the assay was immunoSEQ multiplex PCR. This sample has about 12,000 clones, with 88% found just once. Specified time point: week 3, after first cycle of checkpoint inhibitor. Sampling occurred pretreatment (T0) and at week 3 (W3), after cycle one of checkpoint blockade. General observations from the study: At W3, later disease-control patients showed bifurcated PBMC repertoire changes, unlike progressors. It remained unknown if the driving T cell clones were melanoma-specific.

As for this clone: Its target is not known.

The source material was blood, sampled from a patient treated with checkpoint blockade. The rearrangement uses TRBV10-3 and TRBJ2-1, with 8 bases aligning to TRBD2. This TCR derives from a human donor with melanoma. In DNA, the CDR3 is TGTGCCATCAGTGAGGATGCTAGCGGGTACTACAATGAGCAGTTCTTC. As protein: CAISEDASGYYNEQFF.